The 13 T cell receptor beta chains listed next were all sequenced from one sample in a study of control samples from healthy donors and cancer patients (TCRdb year 2020). Library construction relied on the immunoSEQ multiplex PCR assay. The clones in this table, taken by TCRdb from immuneACCESS, are in-frame only. Not every clone is retained; where verified, under half of the shortfall comes from an unresolved V gene, and the cause of the rest is unknown. This sample comprises some 170,000 clones, over 90% of them detected only once. The biggest ten clones account for around 0.92% of the sample. The sample comprised blood. The source is a woman aged 30 to 39 in good health.

The sample holds one count of this clone. The CDR3 spells CASSPLEGPGVEQYF. For the CDR3, the DNA is TGTGCCAGCTCACCGTTGGAGGGACCGGGGGTCGAGCAGTACTTC. The V and J genes are TRBV18 and TRBJ2-7, with a tentative D call TRBD2 (6 bases). V gave up 3 bases and J gave up 6 bases, with 18 bases separating them. The germline gives CDR1 KGHSH, CDR2 LQKENI. This CDR3 region has 15 residues.

The chain has TRBV28 and TRBJ1-4; D is perhaps TRBD1 (5 bases). V lost 7 bases, J lost 8 bases, and 17 bases lay in between. This CDR3 is built from 14 residues. Germline V gene sequence: CDR1 MDHEN, CDR2 SYDVKM. The CDR3 bases are TGTGCCAGCAACTCGGTCGGGGGAGGGGAAAAACTGTTTTTT. Amino acid sequence: CASNSVGGGEKLFF.

The rearrangement uses TRBV15 and TRBJ1-1; D uncertain. V lost 0 bases, J lost 11 bases, and 13 bases lay in between. The CDR3 spans 13 residues. Germline V gene lookup returns CDR1 LNHNV and CDR2 YYDKDF (reference sequence). In DNA form, the CDR3 reads TGTGCCACCAGCAGAGAACGACTGGTCGACGCTTTCTTT. It specifies CATSRERLVDAFF. The full variable domain, rest sourced from reference TRBV15 and TRBJ1-1, is DAMVIQNPRYQVTQFGKPVTLSCSQTLNHNVMYWYQQKSSQAPKLLFHYYDKDFNNEADTPDNFQSRRPNTSFCFLDIRSPGLGDTAMYLCATSRERLVDAFFGQGTRLTVV.

This chain connects TRBV3-1 (or the pseudogene TRBV3-2) to TRBJ2-5; 9 bases are a match to TRBD2. V was clipped by 5 bases and J by 2 bases; unmatched bases: 12. Germline-derived CDR1 and CDR2 are LGHDT and YNNKEL (reference sequence). This CDR3 spans 17 amino acids. CDR3: CASSNGKLLAGQETQYF. DNA of the CDR3: TGTGCCAGCAGCAATGGCAAACTCCTAGCGGGGCAAGAGACCCAGTACTTC.

The chain employs TRBV18 and TRBJ1-6; D is unresolved. The CDR3 has 14 residues. Germline V gene data show CDR1 as KGHSH and CDR2 as LQKENI. Deletions cut 4 bases from V and 0 bases from J, with 4 bases between. The CDR3 sequence: CASSLSSYNSPLHF. In nucleotides, the CDR3 is TGTGCCAGCTCACTCAGCTCCTATAATTCACCCCTCCACTTT.

The chain is built from TRBV19 and TRBJ2-6; TRBD1 aligns across 7 bases. From germline, CDR1 is LNHDA and CDR2 SQIVND (reference sequence). After removal of 4 bases from V and 3 bases from J, the junction contained 0 bases not matched to a gene. The CDR3 length is 14 residues. As DNA, the CDR3 is TGTGCCAGTAGTAACAGGGGTGGGGCCAACGTCCTGACTTTC. Translating it yields CASSNRGGANVLTF. Supplemented by reference TRBV19 and TRBJ2-6, the full variable domain reads DGGITQSPKYLFRKEGQNVTLSCEQNLNHDAMYWYRQDPGQGLRLIYYSQIVNDFQKGDIAEGYSVSREKKESFPLTVTSAQKNPTAFYLCASSNRGGANVLTFGAGSRLTVL.

This clone came up a few times. The rearrangement joins TRBV29-1 to TRBJ1-4, with 7 bases aligning to TRBD1. V was clipped by 5 bases and J by 6 bases; unmatched bases: 12. Germline-derived CDR1 and CDR2 are SQVTM and ANQGSEA. The CDR3 covers 15 residues. DNA for the CDR3: TGCAGCGTTCACAGGGGAGGGCTTCTAGATGAAAAACTGTTTTTT. Translation: CSVHRGGLLDEKLFF.

The chain couples TRBV10-3 to TRBJ1-2, with D perhaps TRBD1 (5 bases). The V gene's germline CDR1 is ENHRY and CDR2 SYGVKD. V was pared by 4 bases and J by 1 base, with 13 bases between. This CDR3 contains 15 residues. The CDR3 protein is CAISVTGTDNYGYTF. DNA for the CDR3: TGTGCCATCAGTGTCACCGGGACGGATAACTATGGCTACACCTTC.

The gene calls are TRBV19 and TRBJ1-1; D might be TRBD1 (5 bases). V was pared by 6 bases and J by 4 bases, with 15 bases between. CDR1 and CDR2 (germline): LNHDA, SQIVND (reference sequence). The CDR3 has 14 residues. The CDR3 DNA is TGTGCCAGTAGGGGCAGGGCTAGAAGCACTGAAGCTTTCTTT. It encodes CASRGRARSTEAFF.

V gene TRBV29-1 combines with J gene TRBJ1-2, with a weak D call TRBD1 (5 bases). V shed 4 bases and J shed 4 bases, with 10 bases lying between them. The germline gives CDR1 SQVTM, CDR2 ANQGSEA. The CDR3 loop spans 12 amino acids. In DNA, the CDR3 is TGCAGCGTTGTAGGGGATCCCTATGGCTACACCTTC. Translated, it gives CSVVGDPYGYTF. Based on the CDR3 plus reference TRBV29-1 and TRBJ1-2, the full variable domain is SAVISQKPSRDICQRGTSLTIQCQVDSQVTMMFWYRQQPGQSLTLIATANQGSEATYESGFVIDKFPISRPNLTFSTLTVSNMSPEDSSIYLCSVVGDPYGYTFGSGTRLTVV.

The rearrangement uses TRBV6-1 and TRBJ2-1; 8 bases are a match to TRBD2. V shed 1 base, J shed 5 bases, and the junction held 7 bases outside the gene matches. CDR3 length: 16 amino acids. The germline gives CDR1 MNHNS, CDR2 SASEGT. The CDR3 region has the DNA TGTGCCAGCAGTGAAGTGTCTCTAGCGGGTAACAATGAGCAGTTCTTC. It translates to CASSEVSLAGNNEQFF.

The rearrangement links TRBV18 to TRBJ2-1; D gene uncertain. Germline V lookup: CDR1 KGHSH, CDR2 LQKENI. The length of the CDR3 is 13 residues. The V and J ends lost 9 bases and 4 bases respectively, with 13 bases between them. The CDR3 DNA is TGTGCCAGTCGGGTCAGTTCGTACAATGAGCAGTTCTTC. Its translation is CASRVSSYNEQFF.

This clone was seen once. V is TRBV5-1 and J is TRBJ2-6; no firm D call. The germline V and J ends were trimmed by 3 bases and 0 bases, with 7 bases remaining between them. The CDR3 totals 15 residues. Germline CDR1 is SGHRS and CDR2 is YFSETQ. The CDR3 nucleotides read TGCGCCAGCAGCTCCCAGAGCTCTGGGGCCAACGTCCTGACTTTC. It translates to CASSSQSSGANVLTF.